Listed here are 25 T cell receptor beta chains from one sample, sequenced in a study of T cell repertoires in cytomegalovirus infection. MiXCR, run by TCRdb on the reads, gives a single entry per CDR3 protein. This table has about 740,000 distinct CDR3 sequences, roughly a third appearing once. The sample consisted of PBMCs. The receptor set was obtained from a human donor in good health (CMV status not recorded). Some clones in this sample may be carry-over from other donors' samples.

The table lists this clonotype with a few counts. This chain joins TRBV2 and TRBJ2-7; 13 bases agree with TRBD2. CDR1 and CDR2 (germline): SNHLY, FYNNEI. There are 14 residues in the CDR3. Trimming removed 4 bases from V and 6 bases from J; junction bases left unmatched: 3. This CDR3 reads CASSVGLAGVEQYF. In DNA form, the CDR3 reads TGTGCCAGCAGTGTCGGACTAGCGGGAGTCGAGCAGTACTTC.

DNA for the CDR3: TGTGCCATGACAGTACTCTACGAGCAGTACTTC. Translated, it gives CAMTVLYEQYF. The chain combines TRBV2 with TRBJ2-7, with D maybe TRBD1 (5 bases). CDR1 is SNHLY and CDR2 is FYNNEI in the germline V gene. This CDR3 region has 11 residues. V lost 10 bases and J lost 3, with 10 bases in between.

The chain has TRBV27 and TRBJ1-1, with TRBD1 identical over 8 bases. This CDR3 comprises 16 residues. V shed 4 bases and J 3 bases; nucleotides not matched to a gene: 10. Germline V lookup: CDR1 MNHEY, CDR2 SMNVEV (reference sequence). CDR3 residues: CASSSATGGADTEAFF. In nucleotides, the CDR3 is TGTGCCAGCAGTTCAGCAACAGGGGGAGCGGACACTGAAGCTTTCTTT.

The rearrangement uses TRBV20-1 and TRBJ1-4; unclear D gene. V lost 1 base to trimming and J lost 4 bases, with 7 bases between them. Germline CDR1 and CDR2: DFQATT and SNEGSKA (reference sequence). The CDR3 runs 13 residues. In nucleotides, the CDR3 is TGCAGTGCTAGAGGGAGCCTTAATGAAAAACTGTTTTTT. As protein: CSARGSLNEKLFF.

V gene TRBV27 combines with J gene TRBJ1-1; 9 nucleotides align to TRBD1. The CDR3 covers 14 residues. Germline V CDR1 and CDR2: MNHEY, SMNVEV (reference sequence). Unmatched junction bases numbered 8, after V lost 7 bases and J lost 5 bases. As DNA, the CDR3 is TGTGCCAGCAAGACGGGACAGGGATATACTGAAGCTTTCTTT. Translating gives CASKTGQGYTEAFF.

Details on this clonotype: An end of the junction does not agree with germline; a read error may underlie this. This chain joins TRBV2 and TRBJ1-1; possibly TRBD1 for D (5 bases). Germline V gives CDR1 SNHLY, CDR2 FYNNEI. The CDR3 runs 14 residues. CDR3: CARSVRPGGTDAFF. For the CDR3, the DNA is TGTGCCAGGAGTGTTAGGCCCGGGGGGACTGATGCTTTCTTT. Full variable domain (rest looked up from reference TRBV2 and TRBJ1-1): EPEVTQTPSHQVTQMGQEVILRCVPISNHLYFYWYRQILGQKVEFLVSFYNNEISEKSEIFDDQFSVERPDGSNFTLKIRSTKLEDSAMYFCARSVRPGGTDAFFGQGTRLTVV.

The gene calls are TRBV7-6 and TRBJ2-1; no definite D call. V lost 1 base and J lost 5, with 18 bases in between. Germline CDR1 reads SGHVS; CDR2 reads FNYEAQ. The CDR3 is 17 amino acids. The CDR3 region is CASSLVYEELINNEQFF. CDR3 sequence (DNA): TGTGCCAGCAGCTTAGTATATGAGGAGTTGATTAACAATGAGCAGTTCTTC.

With regard to this clonotype: No conserved phenylalanine or tryptophan is present at the end of the CDR3, so a read error is the likely explanation. No DNA is shown, since the ends of the CDR3 on it are uncertain; the CDR3 is the one TCRdb lists. This rearrangement joins TRBV7-2 to TRBJ2-1; TRBD1, the table's D call, was not compared with the DNA. The length of the CDR3 is 17 amino acids, counting both ends. CDR1 and CDR2 from the germline V gene are SGHTA and FQGNSA. The CDR3 spells CASSSPGWRSSYNEQLL.

This clonotype has only a few counts. This chain joins TRBV19 and TRBJ2-1; TRBD2 agrees at 12 bases. Germline trimming cut 2 bases from V and 4 bases from J; bases unmatched to any gene: 3. The germline V gene encodes CDR1 LNHDA and CDR2 SQIVND (reference sequence). The CDR3 is 16 amino acids. The CDR3 sequence: CASSILTSGSYNEQFF. As DNA, the CDR3 is TGTGCCAGTAGTATACTGACTAGCGGGAGTTACAATGAGCAGTTCTTC.

This clonotype was observed once. This may be a read error, as it is one base from a much larger clone. The CDR3: CDSSFRHSRTDTQYF. Here the CDR3 DNA reads TGTGACAGCAGTTTTCGGCACAGCCGCACAGATACGCAGTATTTT. The gene calls are TRBV28 and TRBJ2-3; unclear D gene. There are 15 residues in the CDR3. Germline values: CDR1 MDHEN, CDR2 SYDVKM.

This clonotype was counted many times. This chain links TRBV7-3 with TRBJ2-7, with 9 bases aligning to TRBD1. The germline V gene has CDR1 SGHTA and CDR2 FQGTGA. Trimming at V came to 2 bases and at J to 1 base, leaving 3 bases not matched to a gene. CDR3 size: 15 residues. CDR3: CASSLSGTGSYEQYF. As DNA, the CDR3 is TGTGCCAGCAGCTTATCCGGGACAGGGTCCTACGAGCAGTACTTC.

This clonotype was detected ten times or more. The chain combines TRBV7-8 with TRBJ2-1, with 8 bases that match TRBD1. With V trimmed by 2 bases and J by 4 bases, 4 bases remained unmatched. CDR3 length: 15 amino acids. Germline values: CDR1 SGHVS, CDR2 FQNEAQ. The CDR3 sequence is CASSLRTGSYNEQFF. The DNA of the CDR3 is TGTGCCAGCAGCTTACGGACAGGGTCATACAATGAGCAGTTCTTC.

This clonotype showed up many times. The rearrangement joins TRBV7-8 to TRBJ1-2; D is ambiguous. CDR1 and CDR2 (germline): SGHVS, FQNEAQ. V was trimmed by 0 bases and J by 0 bases, leaving 5 bases between them. The length of the CDR3 is 14 residues. The CDR3 here is CASSLAPTNYGYTF. CDR3 nucleotides: TGTGCCAGCAGCTTAGCGCCTACTAACTATGGCTACACCTTC.

This chain connects TRBV7-2 to TRBJ2-1; 8 positions agree with TRBD2. The CDR3 runs 15 residues. Germline trimming cut 0 bases from V and 6 bases from J; bases unmatched to any gene: 4. Germline CDR1 is SGHTA and CDR2 is FQGNSA. Here the CDR3 reads CASSLARTSGNEQFF. The CDR3 coding sequence is TGTGCCAGCAGCTTAGCGCGTACTAGCGGCAATGAGCAGTTCTTC.

The J gene is TRBJ2-3, the V gene TRBV9, with a weak D call TRBD1 (6 bases). V lost 3 bases, J lost 0 bases, and 14 bases lay in between. This CDR3 contains 16 residues. Germline V gene lookup returns CDR1 SGDLS and CDR2 YYNGEE. The CDR3 region has the DNA TGTGCCAGCAGCGGCCCAGACAGGCCTAGCACAGATACGCAGTATTTT. Translating it yields CASSGPDRPSTDTQYF.

This clonotype was observed a handful of times. The chain employs TRBV11-2 and TRBJ1-6, with TRBD1 matching over 8 bases. Germline lookup yields CDR1 SGHAT and CDR2 FQNNGV. The V gene end was trimmed by 5 bases and the J gene end by 9 bases; junction bases not matched to a gene: 6. The CDR3 is made up of 14 amino acids. CDR3 sequence reads: CASSLVQGASPLHF. The CDR3 nucleotides are TGTGCCAGCAGCCTTGTCCAGGGGGCTTCACCCCTCCACTTT.

This clonotype appeared many times. The chain carries TRBV7-8 and TRBJ2-7, with a tentative D call TRBD1 (6 bases). The germline V and J ends were trimmed by 2 bases and 1 base, with 15 bases remaining between them. This CDR3 contains 16 residues. Germline V lookup: CDR1 SGHVS, CDR2 FQNEAQ. The CDR3: CASSLSPGVTSYEQYF. For the CDR3, the DNA is TGTGCCAGCAGCTTATCCCCAGGGGTGACATCCTACGAGCAGTACTTC.

This clonotype was seen more than once but under ten times. The chain is built from TRBV2 and TRBJ2-1, with 7 positions matching TRBD2. CDR1 is SNHLY and CDR2 is FYNNEI in the germline V gene. The CDR3 has 13 amino acids. The J segment lost 1 base and the V segment lost 10 bases, leaving 4 bases of the junction unmatched. CDR3 DNA: TGTGCCACCCCCGGGGGGTCCTACAATGAGCAGTTCTTC. It is translated as CATPGGSYNEQFF. The whole variable domain, remainder taken from reference TRBV2 and TRBJ2-1, is EPEVTQTPSHQVTQMGQEVILRCVPISNHLYFYWYRQILGQKVEFLVSFYNNEISEKSEIFDDQFSVERPDGSNFTLKIRSTKLEDSAMYFCATPGGSYNEQFFGPGTRLTVL.

The chain is built from TRBV5-1 and TRBJ1-6; 8 positions agree with TRBD1. This CDR3 contains 15 residues. CDR1 SGHRS and CDR2 YFSETQ come from the germline V gene. With V trimmed by 4 bases and J by 4 bases, 4 bases remained unmatched. The CDR3 DNA follows: TGCGCCAGCAGCCACCGACAGGGGTATAATTCACCCCTCCACTTT. It is translated as CASSHRQGYNSPLHF.

This sequence joins TRBV28 and TRBJ1-4; D unclear. Germline V CDR1 and CDR2: MDHEN, SYDVKM. Deletions cut 6 bases from V and 8 bases from J, with 22 bases between. The CDR3 has 16 residues. The chain's CDR3 is CASSLTIGKGWEKLFF. The CDR3 coding sequence is TGTGCCAGCAGCCTAACTATCGGAAAGGGATGGGAAAAACTGTTTTTT.

This clonotype was picked up one time. The chain combines TRBV6-1 with TRBJ2-2, with D maybe TRBD1 (6 bases). CDR1 MNHNS and CDR2 SASEGT come from the germline V gene. This CDR3 contains 15 residues. Trimming shortened V by 5 bases and J by 7 bases, and 17 bases separated the two germline ends. CDR3 protein: CASSYYRDPGGELFF. The CDR3 DNA reads TGTGCCAGCAGTTATTACAGGGATCCGGGCGGGGAGCTGTTTTTT.

This clonotype was seen repeatedly, ten times or more. This chain connects TRBV7-2 to TRBJ2-2; 10 bases line up with TRBD1. CDR1 and CDR2 from the germline V gene are SGHTA and FQGNSA. This CDR3 is built from 16 residues. J lost 5 bases, V lost 1 base, and 4 bases had no gene match. CDR3: CASSLVGQGVTGELFF. The CDR3 DNA reads as TGTGCCAGCAGCTTAGTAGGACAGGGGGTAACCGGGGAGCTGTTTTTT. The full variable domain, its missing parts supplied by reference TRBV7-2 and TRBJ2-2, is GAGVSQSPSNKVTEKGKDVELRCDPISGHTALYWYRQSLGQGLEFLIYFQGNSAPDKSGLPSDRFSAERTGGSVSTLTIQRTQQEDSAVYLCASSLVGQGVTGELFFGEGSRLTVL.

This clonotype has a count of ten or more. The V call is TRBV10-3, the J call TRBJ1-1; D is possibly TRBD1 (5 bases). The germline V and J ends were trimmed by 7 bases and 4 bases, with 7 bases remaining between them. There are 11 residues in the CDR3. Germline CDR1 ENHRY, CDR2 SYGVKD. The CDR3 here is CAITDSTEAFF. Here the CDR3 DNA reads TGTGCCATCACCGACAGCACTGAAGCTTTCTTT.

The chain combines TRBV28 with TRBJ2-7, with 9 bases that match TRBD1. V dropped 6 bases and J dropped 2; count of bases not matched to a gene: 5. The CDR3 runs 14 residues. Germline loops: CDR1 MDHEN, CDR2 SYDVKM. The CDR3 sequence is CASRGQGRAYEQYF. The CDR3 region has the DNA TGTGCCAGCAGGGGACAGGGTCGCGCCTACGAGCAGTACTTC.

This clonotype was observed a few times. The gene calls are TRBV19 and TRBJ1-1; D call uncertain. V was shortened by 5 bases and J by 5 bases, with 12 bases between the two germline ends. CDR3 length: 13 residues. CDR1 is LNHDA and CDR2 is SQIVND in the germline V gene (reference sequence). The CDR3 loop reads CASSDRFGTEAFF. CDR3 in DNA: TGTGCCAGTAGTGATCGGTTTGGTACTGAAGCTTTCTTT.